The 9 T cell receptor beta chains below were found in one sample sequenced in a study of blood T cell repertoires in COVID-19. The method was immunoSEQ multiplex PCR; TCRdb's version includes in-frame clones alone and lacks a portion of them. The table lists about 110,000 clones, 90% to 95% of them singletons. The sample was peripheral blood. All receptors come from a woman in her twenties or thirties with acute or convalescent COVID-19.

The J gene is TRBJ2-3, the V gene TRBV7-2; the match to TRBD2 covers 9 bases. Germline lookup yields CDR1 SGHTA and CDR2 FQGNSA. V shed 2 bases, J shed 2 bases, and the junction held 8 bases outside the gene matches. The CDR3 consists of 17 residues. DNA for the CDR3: TGTGCCAGCAGCTTAAAGAGCGGGGGGCTTTTCACAGATACGCAGTATTTT. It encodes CASSLKSGGLFTDTQYF.

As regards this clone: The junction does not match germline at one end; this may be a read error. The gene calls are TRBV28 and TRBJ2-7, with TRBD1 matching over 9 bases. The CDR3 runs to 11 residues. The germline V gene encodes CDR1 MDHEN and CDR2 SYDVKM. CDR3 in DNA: TGTGCCAGCAGATCCGCGGGACAGGGTCTCTTC. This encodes CASRSAGQGLF.

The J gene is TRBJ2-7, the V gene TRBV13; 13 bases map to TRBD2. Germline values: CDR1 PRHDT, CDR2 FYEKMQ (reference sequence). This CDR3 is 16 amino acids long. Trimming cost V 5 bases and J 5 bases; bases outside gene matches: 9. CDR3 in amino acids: CASSLSRLAGGHEQYF. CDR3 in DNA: TGTGCCAGCAGCCTCTCCCGACTAGCGGGAGGCCACGAGCAGTACTTC. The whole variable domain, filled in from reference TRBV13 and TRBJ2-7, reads AAGVIQSPRHLIKEKRETATLKCYPIPRHDTVYWYQQGPGQDPQFLISFYEKMQSDKGSIPDRFSAQQFSDYHSELNMSSLELGDSALYFCASSLSRLAGGHEQYFGPGTRLTVT.

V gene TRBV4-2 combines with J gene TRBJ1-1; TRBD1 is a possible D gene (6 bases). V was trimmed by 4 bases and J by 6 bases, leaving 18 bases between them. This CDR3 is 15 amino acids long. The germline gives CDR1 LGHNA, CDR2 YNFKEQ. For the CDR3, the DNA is TGTGCCAGCAGCCTGGGGAACGGGGGGGCTCCTGAAGCTTTCTTT. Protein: CASSLGNGGAPEAFF.

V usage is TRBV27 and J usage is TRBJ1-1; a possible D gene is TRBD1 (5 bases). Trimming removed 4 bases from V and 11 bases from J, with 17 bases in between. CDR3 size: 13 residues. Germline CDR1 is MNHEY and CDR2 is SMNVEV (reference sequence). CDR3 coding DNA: TGTGCCAGCAGTTGGACCGATAGGGGTGGGGCTTTCTTT. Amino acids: CASSWTDRGGAFF.

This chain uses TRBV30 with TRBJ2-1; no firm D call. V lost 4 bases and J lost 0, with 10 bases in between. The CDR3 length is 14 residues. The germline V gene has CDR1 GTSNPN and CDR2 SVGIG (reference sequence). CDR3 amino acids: CAWNRRSSYNEQFF. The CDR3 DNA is TGTGCCTGGAACCGGCGGTCCTCCTACAATGAGCAGTTCTTC.

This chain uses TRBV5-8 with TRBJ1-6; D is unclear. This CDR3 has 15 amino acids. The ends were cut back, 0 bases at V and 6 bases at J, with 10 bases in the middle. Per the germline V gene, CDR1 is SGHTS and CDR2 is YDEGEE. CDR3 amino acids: CASSLDEILNSPLHF. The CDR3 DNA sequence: TGTGCCAGCAGCTTGGACGAGATCCTTAATTCACCCCTCCACTTT.

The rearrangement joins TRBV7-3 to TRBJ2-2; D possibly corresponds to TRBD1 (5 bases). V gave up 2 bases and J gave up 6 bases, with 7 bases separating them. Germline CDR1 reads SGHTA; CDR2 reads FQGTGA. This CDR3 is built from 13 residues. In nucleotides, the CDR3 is TGTGCCAGCAGCTTATCAGGGCCCGGGGAGCTGTTTTTT. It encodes CASSLSGPGELFF.

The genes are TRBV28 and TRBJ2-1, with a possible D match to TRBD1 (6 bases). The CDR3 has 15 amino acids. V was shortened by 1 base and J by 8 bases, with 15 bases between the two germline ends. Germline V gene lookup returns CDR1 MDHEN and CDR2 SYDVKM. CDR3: CASSLFFGRGDEQFF. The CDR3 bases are TGTGCCAGCAGTTTATTCTTCGGCAGGGGTGATGAGCAGTTCTTC.